This is a list of T cell receptor beta chains from one sample in a study of blood T cell repertoires in COVID-19. The method was immunoSEQ multiplex PCR; TCRdb's version includes in-frame clones alone and lacks a portion of them. The sample lists about 89,000 clones, around 80% occurring once. What was sequenced was peripheral blood. These receptors came from a man between 70 and 80 years old with acute or convalescent COVID-19. CDR3s include the opening cysteine and the closing phenylalanine or tryptophan. Each record gives: D gene, clone size, V gene, J gene, CDR3 protein, CDR3 DNA. The D gene is left open where the match is weak. Size values are once, few and many counts, or a class for expanded clones, and some rows have none.

d_call: -; clone_size: -; v_call: TRBV14; j_call: TRBJ1-1; cdr3_aa: CASSQDSVRTEAFF; cdr3_nt: TGTGCCAGCAGCCAAGATTCGGTAAGAACTGAAGCTTTCTTT
d_call: TRBD1; clone_size: -; v_call: TRBV7-3; j_call: TRBJ1-6; cdr3_aa: CASSFGTGFNSPLHF; cdr3_nt: TGTGCCAGCAGTTTCGGGACAGGTTTTAATTCACCCCTCCACTTT
d_call: TRBD2; clone_size: -; v_call: TRBV7-3; j_call: TRBJ2-5; cdr3_aa: CASSRGGGSQETQYF; cdr3_nt: TGTGCCAGCAGCCGGGGGGGCGGCTCTCAAGAGACCCAGTACTTC
d_call: TRBD1; clone_size: few; v_call: TRBV7-2; j_call: TRBJ1-4; cdr3_aa: CASSSDRGNEKLFF; cdr3_nt: TGTGCCAGCAGCTCCGACAGGGGGAACGAAAAACTGTTTTTT
d_call: -; clone_size: -; v_call: TRBV19; j_call: TRBJ1-4; cdr3_aa: CASSTNLLANEKLFF; cdr3_nt: TGTGCCAGTAGTACCAACCTACTTGCAAATGAAAAACTGTTTTTT
d_call: -; clone_size: -; v_call: TRBV28; j_call: TRBJ2-6; cdr3_aa: CASSVISGANVLTF; cdr3_nt: TGTGCCAGCAGCGTAATCTCTGGGGCCAACGTCCTGACTTTC
d_call: -; clone_size: -; v_call: TRBV7-2; j_call: TRBJ1-2; cdr3_aa: CASPLQSRHNYGYTF; cdr3_nt: TGTGCCAGCCCCCTACAGTCTCGTCATAACTATGGCTACACCTTC
d_call: -; clone_size: -; v_call: TRBV7-3; j_call: TRBJ2-1; cdr3_aa: CASSLTRASSYNEQFF; cdr3_nt: TGTGCCAGCAGCTTAACGCGGGCCAGCTCCTACAATGAGCAGTTCTTC
d_call: -; clone_size: -; v_call: TRBV19; j_call: TRBJ2-2; cdr3_aa: CASSTQGGYTGELFF; cdr3_nt: TGTGCCAGTAGTACCCAGGGTGGGTACACCGGGGAGCTGTTTTTT
d_call: -; clone_size: few; v_call: TRBV18; j_call: TRBJ1-2; cdr3_aa: CASSLTVYGYTF; cdr3_nt: TGTGCCAGCTCACTGACAGTCTATGGCTACACCTTC
d_call: -; clone_size: -; v_call: TRBV27; j_call: TRBJ2-7; cdr3_aa: CASRKLYEQYF; cdr3_nt: TGTGCCAGCAGGAAACTCTACGAGCAGTACTTC
d_call: TRBD1; clone_size: -; v_call: TRBV5-1; j_call: TRBJ2-5; cdr3_aa: CASSLTGGKGETQYF; cdr3_nt: TGCGCCAGCAGCCTGACAGGGGGGAAGGGAGAGACCCAGTACTTC
d_call: TRBD2; clone_size: once; v_call: TRBV7-2; j_call: TRBJ2-7; cdr3_aa: CASSFGLAGVDEQYF; cdr3_nt: TGTGCCAGCAGCTTCGGACTAGCGGGAGTCGACGAGCAGTACTTC
d_call: TRBD1; clone_size: -; v_call: TRBV7-3; j_call: TRBJ1-1; cdr3_aa: CASSITGGTEAFF; cdr3_nt: TGTGCCAGCAGTATTACAGGGGGCACTGAAGCTTTCTTT
d_call: -; clone_size: -; v_call: TRBV28; j_call: TRBJ1-1; cdr3_aa: CASSLSARYAEAFF; cdr3_nt: TGTGCCAGCAGTTTATCAGCCAGGTACGCTGAAGCTTTCTTT
d_call: TRBD1; clone_size: few; v_call: TRBV7-9; j_call: TRBJ1-2; cdr3_aa: CASSPRTGNYGYTF; cdr3_nt: TGTGCCAGCAGCCCGAGGACAGGGAACTATGGCTACACCTTC
d_call: TRBD1; clone_size: -; v_call: TRBV2; j_call: TRBJ2-2; cdr3_aa: CASRATGAGELFF; cdr3_nt: TGTGCCAGCAGGGCGACAGGGGCCGGGGAGCTGTTTTTT
d_call: TRBD2; clone_size: -; v_call: TRBV11-2; j_call: TRBJ2-3; cdr3_aa: CASSLGSSGTTDTQYF; cdr3_nt: TGTGCCAGCAGCTTAGGGTCTAGCGGGACCACAGATACGCAGTATTTT
d_call: -; clone_size: -; v_call: TRBV5-1; j_call: TRBJ2-5; cdr3_aa: CASSLDRVGETQYF; cdr3_nt: TGCGCCAGCAGCTTGGACAGGGTGGGCGAGACCCAGTACTTC
d_call: TRBD2; clone_size: -; v_call: TRBV6-5; j_call: TRBJ2-7; cdr3_aa: CASSYSASGGLNEQYF; cdr3_nt: TGTGCCAGCAGTTACTCGGCTAGCGGGGGGTTGAACGAGCAGTACTTC
d_call: -; clone_size: few; v_call: TRBV4-2; j_call: TRBJ1-1; cdr3_aa: CASSPHQAFPEAEAFF; cdr3_nt: TGTGCCAGCAGCCCTCACCAGGCCTTTCCGGAGGCTGAAGCTTTCTTT
d_call: TRBD2; clone_size: -; v_call: TRBV7-8; j_call: TRBJ2-2; cdr3_aa: CASRRLAARETGELFF; cdr3_nt: TGTGCCAGCAGACGACTAGCGGCTAGGGAAACCGGGGAGCTGTTTTTT
d_call: -; clone_size: -; v_call: TRBV29-1; j_call: TRBJ1-1; cdr3_aa: CSVDTVNTEAFF; cdr3_nt: TGCAGCGTTGATACAGTGAACACTGAAGCTTTCTTT
d_call: -; clone_size: -; v_call: TRBV27; j_call: TRBJ1-4; cdr3_aa: CASRLQGLTNEKLFF; cdr3_nt: TGTGCCAGCAGACTCCAGGGGCTAACTAATGAAAAACTGTTTTTT
d_call: TRBD1; clone_size: many; v_call: TRBV12-5; j_call: TRBJ1-1; cdr3_aa: CASGLGQGQAFF; cdr3_nt: TGTGCTAGTGGTTTGGGACAGGGTCAAGCTTTCTTT
d_call: -; clone_size: once; v_call: TRBV2; j_call: TRBJ1-5; cdr3_aa: CASSDSYSNQPQHF; cdr3_nt: TGTGCCAGCAGCGACAGCTATAGCAATCAGCCCCAGCATTTT